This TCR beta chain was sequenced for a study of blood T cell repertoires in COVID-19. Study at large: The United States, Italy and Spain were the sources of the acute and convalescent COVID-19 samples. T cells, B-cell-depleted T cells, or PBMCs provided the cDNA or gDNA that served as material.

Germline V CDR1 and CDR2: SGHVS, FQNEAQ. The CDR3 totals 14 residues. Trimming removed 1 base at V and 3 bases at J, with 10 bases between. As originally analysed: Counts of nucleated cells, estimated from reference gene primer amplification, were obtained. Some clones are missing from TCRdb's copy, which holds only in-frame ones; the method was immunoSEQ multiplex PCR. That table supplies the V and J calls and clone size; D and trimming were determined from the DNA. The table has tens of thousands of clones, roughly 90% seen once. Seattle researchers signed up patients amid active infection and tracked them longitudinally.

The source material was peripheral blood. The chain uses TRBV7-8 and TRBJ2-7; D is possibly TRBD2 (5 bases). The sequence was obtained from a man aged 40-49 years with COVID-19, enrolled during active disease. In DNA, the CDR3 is TGTGCCAGCAGCTTAGAAGCTAGCCGCTACGAGCAGTACTTC. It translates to CASSLEASRYEQYF.